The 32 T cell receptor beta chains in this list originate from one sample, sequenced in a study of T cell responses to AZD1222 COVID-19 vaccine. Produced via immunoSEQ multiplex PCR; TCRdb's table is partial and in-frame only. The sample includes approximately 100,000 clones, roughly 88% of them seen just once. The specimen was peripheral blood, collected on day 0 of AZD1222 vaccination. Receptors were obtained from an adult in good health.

CDR3 loop: CASALGLGEPTEAFF. For the CDR3, the DNA is TGTGCCAGCGCCTTGGGGTTGGGGGAGCCCACTGAAGCTTTCTTT. The rearrangement uses TRBV27 and TRBJ1-1, with a possible D match to TRBD1 (5 bases). This CDR3 spans 15 amino acids. Germline V lookup: CDR1 MNHEY, CDR2 SMNVEV (reference sequence). V lost 8 bases to trimming and J lost 4 bases, with 20 bases between them.

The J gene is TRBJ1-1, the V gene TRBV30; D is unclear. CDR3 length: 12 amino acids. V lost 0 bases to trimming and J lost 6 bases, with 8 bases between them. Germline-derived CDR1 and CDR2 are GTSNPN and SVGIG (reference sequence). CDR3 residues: CAWSVLRAEAFF. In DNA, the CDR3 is TGTGCCTGGAGTGTACTTCGGGCTGAAGCTTTCTTT.

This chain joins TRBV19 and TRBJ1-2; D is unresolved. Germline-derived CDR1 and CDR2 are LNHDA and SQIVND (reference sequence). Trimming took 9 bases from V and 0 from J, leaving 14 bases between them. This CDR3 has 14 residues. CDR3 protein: CASTDGKANYGYTF. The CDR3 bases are TGTGCCAGCACGGACGGCAAAGCTAACTATGGCTACACCTTC.

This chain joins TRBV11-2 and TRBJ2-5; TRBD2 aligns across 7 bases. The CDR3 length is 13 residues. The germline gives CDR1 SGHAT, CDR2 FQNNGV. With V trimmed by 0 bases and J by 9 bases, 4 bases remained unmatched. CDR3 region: CASSLDRGLSQYF. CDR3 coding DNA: TGTGCCAGCAGCTTAGACCGGGGACTATCCCAGTACTTC.

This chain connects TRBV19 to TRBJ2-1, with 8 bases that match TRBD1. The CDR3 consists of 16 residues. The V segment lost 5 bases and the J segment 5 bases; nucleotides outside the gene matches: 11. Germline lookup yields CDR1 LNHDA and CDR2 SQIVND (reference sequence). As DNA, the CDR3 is TGTGCCAGTAGTGCGCCGGACAGGGCTACAAACAATGAGCAGTTCTTC. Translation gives CASSAPDRATNNEQFF.

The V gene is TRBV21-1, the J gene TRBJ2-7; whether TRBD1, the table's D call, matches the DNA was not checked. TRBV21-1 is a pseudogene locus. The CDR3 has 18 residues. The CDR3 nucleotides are TGTGCCAGCAGCAATCAAGTAGGGACAGTCAATAACCACTACGAGCAGTACGTC. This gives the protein CASSNQVGTVNNHYEQYV.

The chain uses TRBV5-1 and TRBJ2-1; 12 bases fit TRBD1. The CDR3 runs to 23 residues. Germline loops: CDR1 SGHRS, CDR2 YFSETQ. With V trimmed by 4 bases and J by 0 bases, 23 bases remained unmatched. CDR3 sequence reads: CASSGDGTGGRGGLRSSYNEQFF. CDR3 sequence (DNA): TGCGCCAGCAGCGGTGACGGGACAGGGGGCCGGGGCGGTCTTCGCAGCTCCTACAATGAGCAGTTCTTC.

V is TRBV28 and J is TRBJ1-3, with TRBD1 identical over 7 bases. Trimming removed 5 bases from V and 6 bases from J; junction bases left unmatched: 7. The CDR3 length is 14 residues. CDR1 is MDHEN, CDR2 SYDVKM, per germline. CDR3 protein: CASSPGQMENTIYF. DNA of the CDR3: TGTGCCAGCAGTCCGGGACAGATGGAAAACACCATATATTTT. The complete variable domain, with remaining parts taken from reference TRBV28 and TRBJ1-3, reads DVKVTQSSRYLVKRTGEKVFLECVQDMDHENMFWYRQDPGLGLRLIYFSYDVKMKEKGDIPEGYSVSREKKERFSLILESASTNQTSMYLCASSPGQMENTIYFGEGSWLTVV.

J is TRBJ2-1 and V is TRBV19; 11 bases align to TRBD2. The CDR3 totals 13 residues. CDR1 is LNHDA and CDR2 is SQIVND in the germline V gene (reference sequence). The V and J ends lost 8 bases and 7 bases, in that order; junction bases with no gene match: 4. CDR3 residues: CASSSGGLNEQFF. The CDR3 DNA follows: TGTGCCAGTTCTAGCGGGGGGCTGAATGAGCAGTTCTTC.

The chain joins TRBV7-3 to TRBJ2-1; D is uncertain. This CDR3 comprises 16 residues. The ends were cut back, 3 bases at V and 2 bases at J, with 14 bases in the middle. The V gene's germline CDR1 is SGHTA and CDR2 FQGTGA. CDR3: CASSLESSLPYNEQFF. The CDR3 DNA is TGTGCCAGCAGCTTGGAGAGCTCGCTCCCCTACAATGAGCAGTTCTTC.

The CDR3 region has the DNA TGCGCCAGCAGCCAAGGCGGCGGGGGGAACACTGAAGCTTTCTTT. Amino acid sequence: CASSQGGGGNTEAFF. The rearrangement uses TRBV4-1 and TRBJ1-1, with a tentative D call TRBD1 (5 bases). CDR3 size: 15 residues. Germline V gene data show CDR1 as MGHRA and CDR2 as YSYEKL. Trimming removed 1 base at V and 1 base at J, with 10 bases between.

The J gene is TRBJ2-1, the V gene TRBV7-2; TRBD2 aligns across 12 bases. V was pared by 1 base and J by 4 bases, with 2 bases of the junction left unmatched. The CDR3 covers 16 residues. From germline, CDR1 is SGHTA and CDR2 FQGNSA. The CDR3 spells CASSLVGTSGYNEQFF. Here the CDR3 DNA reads TGTGCCAGCAGCTTAGTCGGGACTAGCGGGTACAATGAGCAGTTCTTC. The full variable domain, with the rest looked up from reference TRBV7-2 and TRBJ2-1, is GAGVSQSPSNKVTEKGKDVELRCDPISGHTALYWYRQSLGQGLEFLIYFQGNSAPDKSGLPSDRFSAERTGGSVSTLTIQRTQQEDSAVYLCASSLVGTSGYNEQFFGPGTRLTVL.

The CDR3 region is CSVEGGQTYEQYF. DNA of the CDR3: TGCAGCGTTGAAGGGGGTCAGACCTACGAGCAGTACTTC. V is TRBV29-1 and J is TRBJ2-7, with no clear D. Germline values: CDR1 SQVTM, CDR2 ANQGSEA. CDR3 size: 13 residues. Trimming removed 1 base at V and 2 bases at J, with 9 bases between.

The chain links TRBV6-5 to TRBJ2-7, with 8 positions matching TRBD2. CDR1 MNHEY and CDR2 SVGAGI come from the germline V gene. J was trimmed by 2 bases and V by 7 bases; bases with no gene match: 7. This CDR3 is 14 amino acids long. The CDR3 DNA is TGTGCCAGCAATGGACTAGCAGCGGCCTACGAGCAGTACGTC. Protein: CASNGLAAAYEQYV.

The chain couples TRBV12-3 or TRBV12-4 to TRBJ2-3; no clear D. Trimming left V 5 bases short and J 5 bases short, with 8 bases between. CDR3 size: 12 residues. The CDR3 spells CASSRWGDTQYF. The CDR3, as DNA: TGTGCCAGCAGTCGATGGGGAGATACGCAGTATTTT.

The chain's CDR3 is CASSRSTGQGSNYNEQFF. For the CDR3, the DNA is TGTGCCAGCAGCCGATCTACGGGACAGGGTTCGAACTACAATGAGCAGTTCTTC. The gene calls are TRBV3-1 (or the pseudogene TRBV3-2) and TRBJ2-1; 9 bases line up with TRBD1. The CDR3 runs to 18 residues. Germline V CDR1 and CDR2: LGHDT, YNNKEL (reference sequence). With V trimmed by 4 bases and J by 3 bases, 13 bases remained unmatched.

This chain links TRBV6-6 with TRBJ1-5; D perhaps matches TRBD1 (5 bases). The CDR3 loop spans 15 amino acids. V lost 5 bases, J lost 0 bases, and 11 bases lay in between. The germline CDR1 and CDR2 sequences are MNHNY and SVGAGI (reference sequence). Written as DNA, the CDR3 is TGTGCCAGCAGTCGCCGGGGCGATAGCAATCAGCCCCAGCATTTT. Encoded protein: CASSRRGDSNQPQHF.

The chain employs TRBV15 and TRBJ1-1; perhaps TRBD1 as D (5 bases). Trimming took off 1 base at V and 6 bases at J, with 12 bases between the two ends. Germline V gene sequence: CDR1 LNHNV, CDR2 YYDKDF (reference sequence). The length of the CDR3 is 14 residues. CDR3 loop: CATSRGGGVAEAFF. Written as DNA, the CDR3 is TGTGCCACCAGCAGAGGGGGAGGGGTGGCTGAAGCTTTCTTT.

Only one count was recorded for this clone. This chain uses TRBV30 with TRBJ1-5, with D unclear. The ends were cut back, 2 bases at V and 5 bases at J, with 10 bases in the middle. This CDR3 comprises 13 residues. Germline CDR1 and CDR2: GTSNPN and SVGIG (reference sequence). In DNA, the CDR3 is TGTGCCTGGAGTCTGGGAAAGGATCAGCCCCAGCATTTT. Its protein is CAWSLGKDQPQHF.

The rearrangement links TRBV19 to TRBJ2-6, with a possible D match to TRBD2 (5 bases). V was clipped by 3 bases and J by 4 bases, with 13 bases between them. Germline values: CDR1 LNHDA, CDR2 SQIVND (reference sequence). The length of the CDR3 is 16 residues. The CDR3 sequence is CASSMAGGTGANVLTF. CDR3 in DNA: TGTGCCAGTAGTATGGCCGGAGGTACCGGGGCCAACGTCCTGACTTTC.

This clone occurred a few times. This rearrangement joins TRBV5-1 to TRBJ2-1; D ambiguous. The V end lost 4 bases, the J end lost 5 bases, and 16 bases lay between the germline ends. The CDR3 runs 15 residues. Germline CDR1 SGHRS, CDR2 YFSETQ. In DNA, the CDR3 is TGCGCCAGCAGCCCTTCTCTAGGGAATCACAATGAGCAGTTCTTC. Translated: CASSPSLGNHNEQFF.

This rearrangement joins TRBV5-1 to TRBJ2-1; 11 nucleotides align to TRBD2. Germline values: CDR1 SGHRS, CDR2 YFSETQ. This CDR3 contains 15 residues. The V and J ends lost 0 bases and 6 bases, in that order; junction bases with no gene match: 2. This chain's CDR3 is CASSLALAGGNEQFF. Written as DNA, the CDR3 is TGCGCCAGCAGCTTGGCGCTAGCGGGAGGCAATGAGCAGTTCTTC. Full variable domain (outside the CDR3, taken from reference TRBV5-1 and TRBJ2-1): KAGVTQTPRYLIKTRGQQVTLSCSPISGHRSVSWYQQTPGQGLQFLFEYFSETQRNKGNFPGRFSGRQFSNSRSEMNVSTLELGDSALYLCASSLALAGGNEQFFGPGTRLTVL.

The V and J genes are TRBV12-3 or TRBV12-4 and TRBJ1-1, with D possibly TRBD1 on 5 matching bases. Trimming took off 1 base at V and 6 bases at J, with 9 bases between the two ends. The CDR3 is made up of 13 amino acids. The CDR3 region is CASSLGGRAEAFF. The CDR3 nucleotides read TGTGCCAGCAGTTTAGGCGGCAGGGCTGAAGCTTTCTTT.

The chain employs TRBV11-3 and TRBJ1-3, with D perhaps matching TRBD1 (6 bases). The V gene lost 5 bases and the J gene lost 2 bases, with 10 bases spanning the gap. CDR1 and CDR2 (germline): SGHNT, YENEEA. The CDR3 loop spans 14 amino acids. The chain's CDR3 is CASSTRQAGNTIYF. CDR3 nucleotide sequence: TGTGCCAGCAGCACAAGACAGGCTGGAAACACCATATATTTT.

The CDR3 is CASSLGTSGANTGELFF. Here the CDR3 DNA reads TGTGCCAGTAGTTTAGGGACTAGCGGGGCGAACACCGGGGAGCTGTTTTTT. This rearrangement joins TRBV19 to TRBJ2-2; TRBD2 aligns across 13 bases. V was clipped by 5 bases and J by 0 bases; unmatched bases: 3. The CDR3 totals 17 residues. Germline CDR1 LNHDA, CDR2 SQIVND (reference sequence).

DNA for the CDR3: TGTGCCAGCAGTTTCGGGACAGGGGATAATCAGCCCCAGCATTTT. It encodes CASSFGTGDNQPQHF. The chain joins TRBV6-5 to TRBJ1-5; TRBD1 aligns across 10 bases. Germline-derived CDR1 and CDR2 are MNHEY and SVGAGI. The CDR3 has 15 residues. Unmatched junction bases numbered 4, after V lost 4 bases and J lost 4 bases.

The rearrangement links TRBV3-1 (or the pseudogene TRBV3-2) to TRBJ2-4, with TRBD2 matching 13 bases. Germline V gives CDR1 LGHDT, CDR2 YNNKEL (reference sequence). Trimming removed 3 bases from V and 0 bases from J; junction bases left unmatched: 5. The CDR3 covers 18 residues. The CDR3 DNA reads TGTGCCAGCAGCCAGCCGGGACTAGCGGGGTTAGCCAAAAACATTCAGTACTTC. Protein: CASSQPGLAGLAKNIQYF.

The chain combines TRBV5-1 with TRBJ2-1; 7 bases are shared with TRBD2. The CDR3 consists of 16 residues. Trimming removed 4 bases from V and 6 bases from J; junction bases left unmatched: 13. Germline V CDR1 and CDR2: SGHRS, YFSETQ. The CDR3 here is CASSLRLAANPNEQFF. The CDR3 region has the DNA TGCGCCAGCAGCCTTCGACTAGCCGCTAACCCCAATGAGCAGTTCTTC.

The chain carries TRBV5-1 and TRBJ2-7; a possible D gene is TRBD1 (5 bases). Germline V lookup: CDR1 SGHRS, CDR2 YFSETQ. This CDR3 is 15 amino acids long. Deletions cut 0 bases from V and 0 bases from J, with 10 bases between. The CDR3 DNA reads TGCGCCAGCAGCTTGGGCAGGGTGTCCTCCTACGAGCAGTACTTC. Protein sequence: CASSLGRVSSYEQYF.

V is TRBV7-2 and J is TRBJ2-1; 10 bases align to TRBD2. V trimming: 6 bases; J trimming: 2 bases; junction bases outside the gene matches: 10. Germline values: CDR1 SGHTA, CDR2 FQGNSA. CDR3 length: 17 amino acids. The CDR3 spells CASSRRTSGVAYNEQFF. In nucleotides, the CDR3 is TGTGCCAGCAGTAGACGGACTAGCGGCGTAGCCTACAATGAGCAGTTCTTC.

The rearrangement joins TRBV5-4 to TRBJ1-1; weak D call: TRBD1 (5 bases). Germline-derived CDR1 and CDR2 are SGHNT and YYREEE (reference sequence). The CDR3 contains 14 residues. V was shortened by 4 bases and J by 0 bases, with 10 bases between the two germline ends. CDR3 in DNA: TGTGCCAGCAGCGGGCGGGGCTTGAACACTGAAGCTTTCTTT. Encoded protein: CASSGRGLNTEAFF.

DNA of the CDR3: TGTGCCAGCAGTTACTCCAGTTTTTCCTATGGCTACACCTTC. Translated: CASSYSSFSYGYTF. The chain is built from TRBV6-5 and TRBJ1-2; D unclear. Per the germline V gene, CDR1 is MNHEY and CDR2 is SVGAGI. The CDR3 has 14 amino acids. Trimming removed 0 bases at V and 4 bases at J, with 9 bases between.